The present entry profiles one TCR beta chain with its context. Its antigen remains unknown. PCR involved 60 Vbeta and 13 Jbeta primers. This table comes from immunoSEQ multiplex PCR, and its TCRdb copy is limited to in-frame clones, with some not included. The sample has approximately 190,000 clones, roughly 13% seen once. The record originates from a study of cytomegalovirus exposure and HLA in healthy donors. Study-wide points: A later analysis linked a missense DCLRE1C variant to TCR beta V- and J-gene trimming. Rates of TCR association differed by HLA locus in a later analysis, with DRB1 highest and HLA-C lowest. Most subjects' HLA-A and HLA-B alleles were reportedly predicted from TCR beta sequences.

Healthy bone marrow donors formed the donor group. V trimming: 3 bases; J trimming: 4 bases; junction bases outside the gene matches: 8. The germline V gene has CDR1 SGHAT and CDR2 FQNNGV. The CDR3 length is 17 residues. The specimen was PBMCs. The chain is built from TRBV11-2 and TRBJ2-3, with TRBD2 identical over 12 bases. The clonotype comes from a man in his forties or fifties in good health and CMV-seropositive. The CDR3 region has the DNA TGTGCCAGCAGCTTGAGACTAGCGGGGGAATTTGCAGATACGCAGTATTTT. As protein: CASSLRLAGEFADTQYF.